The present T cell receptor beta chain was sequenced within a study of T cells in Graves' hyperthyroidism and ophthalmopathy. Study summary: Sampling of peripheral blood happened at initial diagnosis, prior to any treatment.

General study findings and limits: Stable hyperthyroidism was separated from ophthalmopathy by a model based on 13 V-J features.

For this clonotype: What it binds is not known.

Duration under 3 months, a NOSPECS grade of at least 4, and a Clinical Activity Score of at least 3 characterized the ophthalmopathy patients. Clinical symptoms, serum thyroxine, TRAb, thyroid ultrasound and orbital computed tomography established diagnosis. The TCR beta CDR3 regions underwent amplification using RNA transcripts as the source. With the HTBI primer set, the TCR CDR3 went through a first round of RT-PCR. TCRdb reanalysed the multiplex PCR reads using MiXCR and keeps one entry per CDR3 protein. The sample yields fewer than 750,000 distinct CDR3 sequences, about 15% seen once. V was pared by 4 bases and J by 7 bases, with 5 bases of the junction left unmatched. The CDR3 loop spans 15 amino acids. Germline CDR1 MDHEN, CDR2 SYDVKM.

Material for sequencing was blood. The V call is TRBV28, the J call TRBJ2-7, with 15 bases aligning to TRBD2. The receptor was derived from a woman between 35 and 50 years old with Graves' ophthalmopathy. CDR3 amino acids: CASSYGLAGGEEQYF. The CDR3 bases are TGTGCCAGCAGTTACGGACTAGCGGGAGGGGAAGAGCAGTACTTC.